This TCR beta chain was recovered during a study of T-cell reconstitution after alpha-beta-depleted transplantation in children. Points from the study as a whole: T-cell numbers and diversity, one year after transplant, stemmed largely from T cells that were newly produced. In some patients, recipient T cells and intrathymic progenitors surviving conditioning explained high day-60 diversity. Where alpha-beta T cells came from about two months after transplant was reportedly several hundred expanded graft clones.

Deletions cut 9 bases from V and 0 bases from J, with 18 bases between. This CDR3 has 16 residues. The germline V gene encodes CDR1 SEHNR and CDR2 FQNEAQ (reference sequence). This clonotype was found many times. Its antigen is not known. During its preparation, the TCRbeta library received unique molecular identifiers. MiXCR was run by TCRdb on the PCR reads, yielding one entry per CDR3 protein. The sample lists 110,000 or so distinct CDR3 sequences, approximately 6.9% occurring once. V gene TRBV7-9 combines with J gene TRBJ2-4; the D gene is possibly TRBD1 (5 bases). The specimen was PBMCs, mostly from graft donor cells, collected 360 days after TCRalphabeta/CD19-depleted stem cell transplant. The sequence came from a male patient under 10 years old who had a stem cell transplant for acute lymphoblastic leukemia, so the T cells may come from the graft donor. DNA of the CDR3: TGTGCCAGTGCTCCGACAGCATCTCTAGCCAAAAACATTCAGTACTTC. It is translated as CASAPTASLAKNIQYF. Full variable domain (outside the CDR3, taken from reference TRBV7-9 and TRBJ2-4): DTGVSQNPRHKITKRGQNVTFRCDPISEHNRLYWYRQTLGQGPEFLTYFQNEAQLEKSRLLSDRFSAERPKGSFSTLEIQRTEQGDSAMYLCASAPTASLAKNIQYFGAGTRLSVL.